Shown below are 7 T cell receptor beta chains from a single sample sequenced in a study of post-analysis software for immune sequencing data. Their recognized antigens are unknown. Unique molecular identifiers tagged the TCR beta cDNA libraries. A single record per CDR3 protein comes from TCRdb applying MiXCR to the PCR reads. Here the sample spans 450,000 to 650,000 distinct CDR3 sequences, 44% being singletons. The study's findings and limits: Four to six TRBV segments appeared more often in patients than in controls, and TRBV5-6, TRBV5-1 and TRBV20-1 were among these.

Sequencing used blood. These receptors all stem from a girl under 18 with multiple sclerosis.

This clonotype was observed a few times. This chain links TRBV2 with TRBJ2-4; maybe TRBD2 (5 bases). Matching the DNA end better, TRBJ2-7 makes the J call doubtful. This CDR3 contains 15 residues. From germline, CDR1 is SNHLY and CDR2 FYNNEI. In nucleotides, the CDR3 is TGTGCCAGCATTCCTATCCTAGCATTGACTTACGAGCAGTACTTC. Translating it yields CASIPILALTYEQYF.

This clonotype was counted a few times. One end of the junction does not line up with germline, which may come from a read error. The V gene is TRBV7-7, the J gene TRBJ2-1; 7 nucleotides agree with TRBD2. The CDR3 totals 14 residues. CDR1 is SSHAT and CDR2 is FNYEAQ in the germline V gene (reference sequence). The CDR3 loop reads CASSLGLVESEQFF. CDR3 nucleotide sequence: TGTGCTAGCAGCTTAGGACTAGTGGAGAGTGAGCAGTTCTTC.

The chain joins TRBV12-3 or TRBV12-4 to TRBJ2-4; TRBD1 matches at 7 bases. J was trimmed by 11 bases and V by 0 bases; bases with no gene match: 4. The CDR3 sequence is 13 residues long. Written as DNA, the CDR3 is TGTGCCAGCAGTTTAGCCAGGGGGAACGTTCAGTACTTC. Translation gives CASSLARGNVQYF.

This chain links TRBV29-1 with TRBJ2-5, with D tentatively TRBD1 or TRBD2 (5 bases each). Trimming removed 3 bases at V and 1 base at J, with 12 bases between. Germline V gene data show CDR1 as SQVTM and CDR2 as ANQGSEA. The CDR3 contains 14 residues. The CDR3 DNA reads TGCAGCGTTGATCCCGGGGACCCCCAAGAGACCCAGTACTTC. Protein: CSVDPGDPQETQYF.

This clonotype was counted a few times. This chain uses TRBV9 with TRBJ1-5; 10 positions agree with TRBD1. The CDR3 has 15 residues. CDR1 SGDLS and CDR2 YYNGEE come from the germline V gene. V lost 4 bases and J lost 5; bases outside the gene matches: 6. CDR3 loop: CASSLSGTGDQPQHF. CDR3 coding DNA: TGTGCCAGCAGCCTATCCGGGACAGGGGATCAGCCCCAGCATTTT.

CDR3 sequence (DNA): TGTGCCAGCAGCGTAACGAATGCAGGGATAAGTGGCTACACCTTC. Translating gives CASSVTNAGISGYTF. The chain couples TRBV7-9 to TRBJ1-2; TRBD1 might be the D (5 bases). CDR1 SEHNR and CDR2 FQNEAQ come from the germline V gene (reference sequence). V was pared by 5 bases and J by 7 bases, with 20 bases between. This CDR3 comprises 15 residues.

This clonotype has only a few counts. CDR3 residues: CASGGSDYGYTF. The CDR3, as DNA: TGTGCCAGCGGTGGATCAGACTATGGCTACACCTTC. The chain joins TRBV9 to TRBJ1-2; no firm D call. The V gene's germline CDR1 is SGDLS and CDR2 YYNGEE. This CDR3 is built from 12 residues. V shed 7 bases and J shed 3 bases, with 10 bases lying between them. The full variable domain, with the rest looked up from reference TRBV9 and TRBJ1-2, is DSGVTQTPKHLITATGQRVTLRCSPRSGDLSVYWYQQSLDQGLQFLIQYYNGEERAKGNILERFSAQQFPDLHSELNLSSLELGDSALYFCASGGSDYGYTFGSGTRLTVV.